This paragraph covers one T cell receptor (beta chain) sequence. Its antigen specificity is not known. No base-level quality is on record; no much larger clone is a single base apart. The record originates from a study of blood T cells in healthy people across ages (dated by TCRdb to 2013 to 2016). At the level of the whole study: Template switching captured roughly one uniquely barcoded TCR beta cDNA molecule per two T cells in model experiments. Using the same blood draw, the study looked at two additional independent replicas of 1 million unique cDNA reads for two donors, one aged 18 to 30 and the other aged 80 or older. Age-related changes in TCR beta repertoire diversity were measured in the study by deep sequencing normalized with unique cDNA molecular identifiers. Four age groups were formed from the donors: young (average 16 years), middle-aged (just under 40), aged (about 68) and long-lived (82).

The library was produced with 5' RACE. Sequencing used an Illumina HiSeq 2500. A second PCR of roughly 7 to 12 cycles was run with a J-beta primer mix and a sample-barcoded 5' primer. A template-switch 5' adaptor carrying 12 random nucleotides introduced a unique molecular identifier onto each TCR beta cDNA molecule. Each sample yielded at least 3 million CDR3-containing paired-end reads. All of the RNA was converted into first-strand cDNA using the Mint cDNA synthesis kit, with a TRBC-specific oligonucleotide serving as the primer. After uracil-DNA glycosylase treatment, a first 18-cycle PCR used universal primers M1SS and BC2_uni_R on all cDNA. The authors' pipeline ran thus. For normalization, 1 million high-quality reads, each with a distinct molecular identifier, were randomly selected from each sample. Reads sharing molecular identifiers were discarded rather than binned into consensus sequences. MiTCR, set to a Q25 quality threshold and the strictest error-elimination algorithm, was used for CDR3 identification, clonotype clustering and error correction. Lower-bound total TCR beta diversity was estimated with a nonparametric unseen species model using Euler transformation. TCRdb trimmed public reads at Q25 via fastp, called clones via MiXCR and kept in-frame beta chains. Each entry is one CDR3 protein sequence, shown with its most common DNA and genes. The V and J calls here are based on TCRdb, not the publication. For this sample there are about 720,000 distinct CDR3 sequences; approximately 25% appear just once. The ten biggest clones cover 3.7% of the sample.

The CDR3, cysteine through phenylalanine, is 16 amino acids long. Just the 48-base CDR3 DNA is kept, in frame starting at base 1. Based on the germline V gene, the CDR1 and CDR2 sequences are SGHTA and FQGNSA. Paper-wide results and their limitations: Since profiling was done on bulk unsorted PBMCs, naive and antigen-experienced compartments could not be conclusively compared. Compared with the aged group, more naive CD4+ T cells, fewer expanded clones and increased TCR diversity were shown by the long-lived group, suggesting age selection. Because the CMV infection status of the donors was unknown, age-related changes in expanded clonotypes may potentially have been confounded. Total diversity estimates from one million sequenced T cells were considered lower bounds and underestimates. Observed TCR beta diversity per million T cells fell roughly linearly with age, and a significant reduction was already apparent by age roughly 41. The percentage of naive T cells measured by flow cytometry correlated strongly with observed TCR beta diversity.

The roughly 38 donors, aged about 6 to 100 years, were systemically healthy Caucasian individuals from Russia. Each donor gave 8 to 10 milliliters of peripheral blood, drawn into EDTA-treated Vacutainer tubes. Ficoll-Paque density-gradient centrifugation was used to isolate PBMCs, with at least 7 million per sample. Trizol reagent was used to extract total RNA from PBMCs, with at least 5 micrograms per sample. For every donor, an aliquot of PBMCs went through flow cytometry to measure the percentages of naive CD45RAhigh/CD27high T cells. Another study also made use of these data, one on T cells of mothers and their children. The second study also describes: Donors were nine systemically healthy Caucasian individuals: three mothers and their six children. cDNA synthesis consumed the entire amount of extracted RNA, loaded at around 1.5 ug RNA in each 15 ul reaction. Sample barcodes and 2-4 random nucleotides were added via the M1S primer in the second PCR. Over 8.5 million TCR beta CDR3 reads were obtained for each mother, and 3 million to 3.5 million reads were obtained for each child. Thymic selection similarly shapes TCR recombination output in related and unrelated pairs, with minor effect from inherited differences. Related mother-child pairs always showed normalized repertoire overlap that was slightly higher than in unrelated mother-child pairs, though the difference was never significant. No persistent microchimeric T cell clones were detected, at a sensitivity of approximately 100 clones per million clonotypes. To look for features that set related mother-child pairs apart from unrelated individuals, the researchers ran deep NGS to compare the TCR beta repertoires of mothers and children. The mean age was around 40 +/- 4 years for the mothers and around 10 +/- 4 years for the children. Libraries were sequenced on Illumina HiSeq 2000 with 100+100 nt paired-end reads after adapter ligation with NEBNext reagents. To prevent cross-contamination, the mother and child libraries were prepared a month apart and were sequenced in separate runs. For each donor, between about 500,000 and 2,200,000 distinct TCR beta clonotypes were identified. Naive TCR beta clonotypes were estimated from low-frequency clonotypes matched to each donor's FACS-determined naive share, without sorting.

Sequenced sample: blood. The receptor's source is a boy between 10 and 17 years old in good health. Recombination connected TRBV7-2 to TRBJ2-5; the central 10 bases match TRBD2. The DNA matches TRBJ2-7 better at its end, which makes the J call doubtful. The nucleotide sequence is given as TGTGCCAGCAGCAAGCTCGGGACTAGCGAGTTCTCCGAGCAGTACTTC. Its amino acids are CASSKLGTSEFSEQYF.